The next 18 T cell receptor beta chains were all read from a single sample in a study of blood T cell repertoires in COVID-19. Clones were read by immunoSEQ multiplex PCR, and TCRdb kept only the in-frame ones, dropping some. The sample lists around 110,000 clones; roughly 85% were seen once. Sequenced material: peripheral blood. The receptors here all came from a man aged 40-50 years with acute or convalescent COVID-19.

The chain joins TRBV10-3 to TRBJ2-1, with 7 bases identical to TRBD1. Trimming at V came to 3 bases and at J to 8 bases, leaving 7 bases not matched to a gene. CDR3 length: 14 amino acids. Germline CDR1 is ENHRY and CDR2 is SYGVKD. The DNA of the CDR3 is TGTGCCATCAGTGAACGACAGGGTAGCGATGAGCAGTTCTTC. Translating it yields CAISERQGSDEQFF.

V gene TRBV6-5 combines with J gene TRBJ1-5; D perhaps matches TRBD1 (5 bases). Germline V gene sequence: CDR1 MNHEY, CDR2 SVGAGI. V was shortened by 6 bases and J by 4 bases, with 16 bases between the two germline ends. The CDR3 is 15 amino acids. The CDR3 is CASSSPGGVNQPQHF. Written as DNA, the CDR3 is TGTGCCAGCAGCTCCCCGGGAGGGGTGAATCAGCCCCAGCATTTT.

The genes are TRBV5-4 and TRBJ2-7, with a weak D call TRBD2 (7 bases). V was shortened by 0 bases and J by 1 base, with 14 bases between the two germline ends. The CDR3 sequence is 16 residues long. Looked up from germline, CDR1 is SGHNT and CDR2 is YYREEE (reference sequence). The CDR3 reads CASSLDPAGASYEQYF. In DNA, the CDR3 is TGTGCCAGCAGCTTGGACCCGGCGGGGGCATCCTACGAGCAGTACTTC.

This chain joins TRBV4-3 and TRBJ2-7, with 8 bases identical to TRBD1. V was clipped by 5 bases and J by 2 bases; unmatched bases: 5. This CDR3 region has 14 residues. Per the germline V gene, CDR1 is LGHNA and CDR2 is YSLEER. The CDR3 here is CASSRDRYTYEQYF. The CDR3 DNA reads as TGCGCCAGCAGCAGGGACAGGTACACCTACGAGCAGTACTTC.

The chain employs TRBV2 and TRBJ1-2, with TRBD1 matching 7 bases. CDR3 size: 14 residues. Trimming removed 3 bases from V and 5 bases from J; junction bases left unmatched: 6. Germline CDR1 and CDR2: SNHLY and FYNNEI. This chain's CDR3 is CASSDTGVGYGYTF. The DNA for the CDR3 is TGTGCCAGCAGTGATACAGGGGTCGGGTATGGCTACACCTTC. Full variable domain (missing parts from reference TRBV2 and TRBJ1-2): EPEVTQTPSHQVTQMGQEVILRCVPISNHLYFYWYRQILGQKVEFLVSFYNNEISEKSEIFDDQFSVERPDGSNFTLKIRSTKLEDSAMYFCASSDTGVGYGYTFGSGTRLTVV.

This chain connects TRBV6-5 to TRBJ1-1, with 8 bases identical to TRBD1. After removal of 6 bases from V and 3 bases from J, the junction contained 9 bases not matched to a gene. The CDR3 length is 15 residues. CDR1 and CDR2 (germline): MNHEY, SVGAGI. CDR3 residues: CASRLMDRVDTEAFF. The CDR3 nucleotides are TGTGCCAGCAGGCTAATGGACAGGGTAGACACTGAAGCTTTCTTT.

The rearrangement joins TRBV6-5 to TRBJ2-7; perhaps TRBD2 as D (6 bases). Germline CDR1 MNHEY, CDR2 SVGAGI. V was cut by 5 bases and J by 5 bases, with 19 bases left in between. The CDR3 runs to 15 residues. CDR3 residues: CASSPGGGSRNEQYF. CDR3 in DNA: TGTGCCAGCAGTCCCGGGGGTGGGAGTCGGAACGAGCAGTACTTC.

The chain is built from TRBV19 and TRBJ2-1; 7 bases are a match to TRBD2. The CDR3 consists of 13 residues. The V gene's germline CDR1 is LNHDA and CDR2 SQIVND (reference sequence). The ends lost 5 bases at V and 6 bases at J; junction bases unmatched: 4. Written as DNA, the CDR3 is TGTGCCAGTAGTGCGGGGAGGGGCAATGAGCAGTTCTTC. Translating gives CASSAGRGNEQFF.

The chain has TRBV3-1 (or the pseudogene TRBV3-2) and TRBJ1-2, with D perhaps matching TRBD1 (6 bases). V was clipped by 4 bases and J by 5 bases, with 11 bases between them. CDR1 LGHDT and CDR2 YNNKEL come from the germline V gene (reference sequence). This CDR3 is 13 amino acids long. This chain's CDR3 is CASSPTGYYGYTF. CDR3 DNA sequence: TGTGCCAGCAGCCCCACAGGGTATTATGGCTACACCTTC.

J is TRBJ1-1 and V is TRBV19, with 7 bases fitting TRBD1. Trimming took 4 bases from V and 4 from J; bases not matched to a gene: 6. CDR3 length equals 14 residues. Germline assignment: CDR1 LNHDA and CDR2 SQIVND (reference sequence). The chain's CDR3 is CASSTGTASTEAFF. In DNA form, the CDR3 reads TGTGCCAGTAGTACTGGGACAGCGAGCACTGAAGCTTTCTTT.

This rearrangement joins TRBV7-9 to TRBJ2-3, with 10 nucleotides matching TRBD2. Trimming took 1 base from V and 2 from J; bases not matched to a gene: 6. The CDR3 loop spans 17 amino acids. CDR1 is SEHNR, CDR2 FQNEAQ, per germline (reference sequence). The CDR3 region has the DNA TGTGCCAGCAGCTTAGACGTCCTAGCGGGGGCCACAGATACGCAGTATTTT. This encodes CASSLDVLAGATDTQYF.

This chain links TRBV9 with TRBJ1-2; D is perhaps TRBD1 (6 bases). This CDR3 comprises 15 residues. Germline assignment: CDR1 SGDLS and CDR2 YYNGEE. V was trimmed by 0 bases and J by 3 bases, leaving 12 bases between them. The CDR3 loop reads CASSVGQGLYYGYTF. The CDR3 bases are TGTGCCAGCAGCGTAGGGCAGGGGCTCTACTATGGCTACACCTTC.

This chain links TRBV10-2 with TRBJ1-3; the D is unclear. Germline V gene sequence: CDR1 WSHSY, CDR2 SAAADI. There are 15 residues in the CDR3. V dropped 2 bases and J dropped 1 base, with 9 bases sitting between them. The CDR3 here is CASSEVGGSGNTIYF. In DNA, the CDR3 is TGCGCCAGCAGTGAGGTTGGAGGGTCTGGAAACACCATATATTTT.

The J gene is TRBJ1-1, the V gene TRBV3-1 (or the pseudogene TRBV3-2); weak D call: TRBD1 (6 bases). The V end was cut by 4 bases, the J end by 1 base, with 16 bases between. The CDR3 is 16 amino acids. Germline values: CDR1 LGHDT, CDR2 YNNKEL (reference sequence). The CDR3 here is CASSPRSGQKNTEAFF. DNA for the CDR3: TGTGCCAGCAGCCCAAGATCCGGACAGAAGAACACTGAAGCTTTCTTT.

The chain is built from TRBV12-3 or TRBV12-4 and TRBJ1-1; D is unresolved. V was shortened by 6 bases and J by 5 bases, with 13 bases between the two germline ends. The CDR3 has 13 residues. The CDR3 sequence: CASSPGRWTEAFF. The CDR3 DNA follows: TGTGCCAGCAGCCCCGGGAGATGGACTGAAGCTTTCTTT.

This clone turned up a few times. V and J are TRBV13 and TRBJ2-1; D may be TRBD2 (6 bases). The germline V and J ends were trimmed by 6 bases and 0 bases, with 12 bases remaining between them. The CDR3 is made up of 15 amino acids. CDR1 and CDR2 (germline): PRHDT, FYEKMQ (reference sequence). The CDR3 protein is CASSLTSSSYNEQFF. The CDR3 DNA reads TGTGCCAGCAGTCTTACTAGCAGCTCCTACAATGAGCAGTTCTTC.

The chain joins TRBV30 to TRBJ1-5; tentative D call: TRBD1 (5 bases). The V end was cut by 2 bases, the J end by 1 base, with 9 bases between. CDR1 is GTSNPN, CDR2 SVGIG, per germline (reference sequence). The CDR3 runs to 14 residues. The CDR3 coding sequence is TGTGCCTGGAGTTCAGGGCTCAGCAATCAGCCCCAGCATTTT. Protein product: CAWSSGLSNQPQHF.

This clone was observed many times. This chain joins TRBV4-2 and TRBJ2-7; tentative D call: TRBD1 (6 bases). The CDR3 is 15 residues long. Germline V gene sequence: CDR1 LGHNA, CDR2 YNFKEQ. V lost 0 bases and J 3 bases, leaving 12 bases between the germline ends. CDR3 in amino acids: CASSQDSGQFYEQYF. In DNA form, the CDR3 reads TGTGCCAGCAGCCAAGATTCAGGACAGTTCTACGAGCAGTACTTC.